This T cell receptor beta chain stems from a study of blood T cell repertoires in COVID-19. Study summary: T cells, B-cell-depleted T cells, or PBMCs supplied cDNA or gDNA.

A total of 16 residues make up the CDR3, ends included. CDR1 and CDR2 (germline): MGHDK, SYGVNS. In the original processing: By means of reference gene primer amplification, nucleated cell counts were estimated. Produced via immunoSEQ multiplex PCR; TCRdb's table is partial and in-frame only. V and J calls plus clone size are reproduced from that table; the DNA served to infer D and trimming. Found here are over 350,000 clones, roughly 88% of them singletons; the top ten hold 0.95% to 1%. Comments on this clone: Because the CDR3's place on the DNA is in doubt, the DNA is left out and the CDR3 is given as listed by TCRdb.

Material for sequencing was PBMCs or T cells enriched from blood (not recorded which). V usage is TRBV25-1 and J usage is TRBJ1-3; the table calls TRBD1, which could not be checked here. The sequence was obtained from a young woman with acute COVID-19. The CDR3 loop is CASSTSGTGVRNTIYF.